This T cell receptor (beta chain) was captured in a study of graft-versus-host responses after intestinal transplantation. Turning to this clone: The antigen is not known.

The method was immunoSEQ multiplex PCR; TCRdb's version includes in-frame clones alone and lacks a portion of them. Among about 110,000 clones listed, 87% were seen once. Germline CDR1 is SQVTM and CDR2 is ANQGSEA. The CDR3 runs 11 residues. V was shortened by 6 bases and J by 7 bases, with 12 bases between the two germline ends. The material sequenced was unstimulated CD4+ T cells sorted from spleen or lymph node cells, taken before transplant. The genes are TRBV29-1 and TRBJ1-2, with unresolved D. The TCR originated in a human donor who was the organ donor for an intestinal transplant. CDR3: CSVHGHSGYTF. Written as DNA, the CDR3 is TGCAGCGTGCATGGGCATTCTGGCTACACCTTC.